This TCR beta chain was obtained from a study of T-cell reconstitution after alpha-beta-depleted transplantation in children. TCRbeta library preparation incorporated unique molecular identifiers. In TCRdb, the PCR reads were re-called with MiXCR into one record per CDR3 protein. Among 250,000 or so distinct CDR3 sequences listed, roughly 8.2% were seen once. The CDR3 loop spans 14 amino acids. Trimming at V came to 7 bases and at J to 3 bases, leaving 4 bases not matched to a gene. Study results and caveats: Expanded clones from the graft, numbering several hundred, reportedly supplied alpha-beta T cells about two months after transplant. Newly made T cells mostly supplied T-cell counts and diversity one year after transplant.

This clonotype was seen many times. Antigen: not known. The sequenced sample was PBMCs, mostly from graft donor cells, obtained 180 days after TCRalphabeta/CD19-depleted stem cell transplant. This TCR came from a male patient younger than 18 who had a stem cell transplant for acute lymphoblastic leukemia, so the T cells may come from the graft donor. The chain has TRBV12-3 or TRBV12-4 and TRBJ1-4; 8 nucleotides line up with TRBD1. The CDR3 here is CASTVRGPNEKLFF. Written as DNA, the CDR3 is TGTGCCAGCACCGTCAGGGGGCCTAATGAAAAACTGTTTTTT.